The T cell receptor (beta chain) described here comes from a study of CD8 T cells in Susac syndrome. CD8+ and CD4+ blood T cells underwent TCR beta sequencing. In Susac syndrome patients, recently defined diagnostic criteria for definite or probable disease were met. RNA, at about 0.45 to 1 ug, was reverse transcribed with random hexamers. From the immunoSEQ multiplex PCR reads, TCRdb called clonotypes with MiXCR, one entry per CDR3 protein. The sample holds approximately 150,000 distinct CDR3 sequences, 95% seen once. Germline CDR1 SGHRS, CDR2 YFSETQ. The CDR3 consists of 14 residues. Trimming stripped 6 bases from V and 6 bases from J, with 17 bases between.

The gene calls are TRBV5-1 and TRBJ2-3; D ambiguous. Sequencing was performed on CD4+ T cells from PBMCs. This clonotype was obtained from a human donor with Susac syndrome. The CDR3 protein is CASTFSRALDTQYF. The CDR3 DNA is TGCGCCAGCACCTTCTCCCGTGCTTTGGATACGCAGTATTTT.